This is a list of T cell receptor beta chains from one sample in a study of OX40 agonist ivuxolimab in advanced cancers. The protocol was immunoSEQ multiplex PCR, while the TCRdb copy is restricted to in-frame clones and leaves out a portion. The sample shows about 72,000 clones, approximately 89% of them seen only once. Sequencing used CD4+ or CD8+ T cells sorted from blood, obtained in a trial of the OX40 agonist ivuxolimab. Receptor source: an adult with an advanced solid tumor such as melanoma, head and neck, liver or kidney cancer. Both conserved end residues are part of each CDR3. D genes are given only for firm matches. Not every row has a clone size; where given, it reads once, few, many or a size class.

clone_size d_call j_call v_call cdr3_aa cdr3_nt
NA NA TRBJ1-2 TRBV5-1 CASSLAPPIDGYTF TGCGCCAGCAGCTTGGCCCCACCCATAGATGGCTACACCTTC
NA TRBD1 TRBJ1-1 TRBV19 CASNYRTGQPEAFF TGTGCCAGTAATTACCGGACGGGACAGCCTGAAGCTTTCTTT
once NA TRBJ2-5 TRBV21-1 CASSARRTAQETQYF TGTGCCAGCAGCGCTAGAAGGACAGCACAAGAGACCCAGTACTTC
NA NA TRBJ2-3 TRBV28 CASKEVTDTQYF TGTGCCAGCAAGGAGGTGACAGATACGCAGTATTTT
once NA TRBJ2-3 TRBV5-4 CASSLAAVPDTQYF TGTGCCAGCAGCTTGGCCGCAGTGCCAGATACGCAGTATTTT
NA TRBD1 TRBJ1-2 TRBV20-1 CSAPGGDGYTF TGCAGTGCCCCAGGGGGAGATGGCTACACCTTC
NA NA TRBJ1-4 TRBV28 CASSFFPGVDEKLFF TGTGCCAGCAGTTTCTTCCCGGGGGTGGATGAAAAACTGTTTTTT
NA NA TRBJ2-3 TRBV12-5 CASGLGLDRSTDTQYF TGTGCTAGTGGTTTGGGATTGGACAGATCCACAGATACGCAGTATTTT
NA TRBD1 TRBJ1-2 TRBV19 CASSSRDRDGANYGYTF TGTGCCAGTAGCAGCCGGGACAGGGACGGGGCTAACTATGGCTACACCTTC
once NA TRBJ2-1 TRBV25-1 CASRRAGTSNEQFF TGTGCCAGCAGGAGGGCCGGGACCTCAAATGAGCAGTTCTTC
NA NA TRBJ1-2 TRBV6-5 CASSQLASLNYGYTF TGTGCCAGCAGTCAATTAGCTTCACTTAACTATGGCTACACCTTC
NA TRBD1 TRBJ1-3 TRBV5-1 CASSFDRVGGNTIYF TGCGCCAGCAGCTTTGACAGGGTGGGAGGAAACACCATATATTTT
NA NA TRBJ2-7 TRBV5-1 CASSLGDYRSYEQYF TGCGCCAGCAGCTTGGGAGACTATCGCTCCTACGAGCAGTACTTC
NA TRBD1 TRBJ1-2 TRBV15 CATSRDRNRGNYGYTF TGTGCCACCAGCAGAGATAGGAACAGGGGGAACTATGGCTACACCTTC
NA NA TRBJ1-1 TRBV28 CASSSPGGGTEAFF TGTGCCAGCAGTTCCCCGGGGGGCGGCACTGAAGCTTTCTTT
NA NA TRBJ2-3 TRBV27 CASTPGPTDTQYF TGTGCCAGCACTCCGGGACCCACAGATACGCAGTATTTT
NA TRBD2 TRBJ2-7 TRBV5-1 CASSLGGGRAGWSSYEQYF TGCGCCAGCAGCTTGGGCGGGGGGCGCGCGGGGTGGAGCTCCTACGAGCAGTACTTC
NA NA TRBJ1-1 TRBV10-2 CASSESTGGTEAFF TGCGCCAGCAGTGAGAGCACCGGGGGGACTGAAGCTTTCTTT
NA TRBD1 TRBJ1-5 TRBV18 CASSPNDRAGNQPQHF TGTGCCAGCTCACCGAATGACAGGGCGGGCAATCAGCCCCAGCATTTT
NA NA TRBJ1-5 TRBV6-5 CASSYSSGSNQPQHF TGTGCCAGCAGTTACTCCTCAGGGTCTAATCAGCCCCAGCATTTT
NA NA TRBJ2-3 TRBV9 CASSEISTDTQYF TGTGCCAGCAGCGAAATTAGCACAGATACGCAGTATTTT
NA NA TRBJ1-5 TRBV6-6 CASSYTRNQPQHF TGTGCCAGCAGTTACACTCGTAATCAGCCCCAGCATTTT
NA NA TRBJ2-7 TRBV7-9 CASSPLGGHEQYF TGTGCCAGCAGCCCGCTTGGCGGCCACGAGCAGTACTTC
few NA TRBJ1-3 TRBV7-9 CASSPRAGSGNTIYF TGTGCCAGCAGCCCCCGGGCAGGCTCTGGAAACACCATATATTTT
NA TRBD1 TRBJ1-4 TRBV5-1 CASSVGQGGRKKLFF TGCGCCAGCAGCGTAGGACAGGGCGGGAGAAAAAAACTGTTTTTT
NA NA TRBJ2-5 TRBV5-5 CASGGPGFPQETQYF TGTGCCAGCGGAGGCCCAGGTTTCCCCCAAGAGACCCAGTACTTC
few NA TRBJ1-2 TRBV7-9 CASSLSGGGYTF TGTGCCAGCAGCTTATCGGGAGGTGGCTACACCTTC
NA NA TRBJ2-1 TRBV7-6 CASSLRSLFSPEQFF TGTGCCAGCAGCTTAAGGTCTCTATTCAGCCCTGAGCAGTTCTTC
NA NA TRBJ2-3 TRBV29-1 CSVLRTLTDTQYF TGCAGCGTTCTCCGGACGCTGACAGATACGCAGTATTTT
NA NA TRBJ2-7 TRBV6-5 CASSYLPQTYEQYF TGTGCCAGCAGTTATCTTCCTCAAACCTACGAGCAGTACTTC
few TRBD1 TRBJ1-6 TRBV19 CASSIGTGNSPLHF TGTGCCAGTAGTATCGGGACAGGGAATTCACCCCTCCACTTT
NA NA TRBJ2-7 TRBV6-1 CASRWTGYEQYF TGTGCCAGCAGGTGGACGGGTTACGAGCAGTACTTC